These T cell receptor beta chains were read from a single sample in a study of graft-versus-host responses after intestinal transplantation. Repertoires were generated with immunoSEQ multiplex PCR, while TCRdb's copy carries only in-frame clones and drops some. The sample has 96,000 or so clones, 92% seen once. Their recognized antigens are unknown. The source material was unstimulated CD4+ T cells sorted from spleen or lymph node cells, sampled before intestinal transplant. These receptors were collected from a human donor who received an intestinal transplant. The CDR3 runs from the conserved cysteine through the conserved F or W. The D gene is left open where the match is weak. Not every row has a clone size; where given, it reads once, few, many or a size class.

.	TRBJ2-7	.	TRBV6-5	TGTGCCAGCAGACCCTCAGGTCCCACCTACGAGCAGTACTTC	CASRPSGPTYEQYF
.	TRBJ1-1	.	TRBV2	TGTGCCATCACCGGGGGGGGGAACACTGAAGCTTTCTTT	CAITGGGNTEAFF
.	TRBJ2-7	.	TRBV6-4	TGTGCCAGCAGTGATTTCCTACAGGGGCTGACTAGCTCCTACGAGCAGTACTTC	CASSDFLQGLTSSYEQYF
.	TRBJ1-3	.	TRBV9	TGTGCCAGCAGCGTAGTAGGTATAGGGGAATCTGGAAACACCATATATTTT	CASSVVGIGESGNTIYF
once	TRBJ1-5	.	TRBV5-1	TGCGCCAGCAGCTTGGGTCCGGGTGGCAATCAGCCCCAGCATTTT	CASSLGPGGNQPQHF
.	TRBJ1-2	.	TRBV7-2	TGTGCCAGCAGCACCGGAGGGTCTACACGGGCCCTCTATGGCTACACCTTC	CASSTGGSTRALYGYTF
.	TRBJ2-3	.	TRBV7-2	TGTGCCAGCAGCTCAGGCCCGGGGGGCATTGTTTATACGCAGTATTTT	CASSSGPGGIVYTQYF
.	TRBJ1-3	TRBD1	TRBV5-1	TGCGCCAGCAGCTTTACAGGGGGCAGTGGAAACACCATATATTTT	CASSFTGGSGNTIYF
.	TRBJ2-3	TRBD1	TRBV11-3	TGTGCCAGCAGCTCGGACAGGAGCACAGATACGCAGTATTTT	CASSSDRSTDTQYF
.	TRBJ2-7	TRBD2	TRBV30	TGTGCCTGGAGCACATGGGAGGGCCTCTACGAGCAGTACTTC	CAWSTWEGLYEQYF
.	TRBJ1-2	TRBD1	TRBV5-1	TGCGCCAGCAGCTTGGGAGCAGGGGGCGACTATGGCTACACCTTC	CASSLGAGGDYGYTF
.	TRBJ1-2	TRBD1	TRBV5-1	TGCGCCAGCAGCGCCTTGCGGGACAGCATTAACTATGGCTACACCTTC	CASSALRDSINYGYTF
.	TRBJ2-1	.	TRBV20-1	TGCAGTGCTACGGTAGGGGTGACACAGTTCTTC	CSATVGVTQFF
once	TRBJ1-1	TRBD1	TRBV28	TGTGCCAGCAGTTTGTTAACCGCGATAGGGGACAGGGAGGGTGAAGCTTTCTTT	CASSLLTAIGDREGEAFF
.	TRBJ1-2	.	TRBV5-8	TGTGCCAGCAGCTTGGGACTGACAGCTAACTATGGCTACACCTTC	CASSLGLTANYGYTF
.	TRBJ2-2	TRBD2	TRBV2	TGTGCCAGCAGCCAGGGAGGGCCAAGGAGCACCGGGGAGCTGTTTTTT	CASSQGGPRSTGELFF
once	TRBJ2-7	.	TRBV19	TGTGCCAGTAGTATAGATCGGAGCAGCTTGTACGAGCAGTACTTC	CASSIDRSSLYEQYF
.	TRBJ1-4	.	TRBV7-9	TGTGCCAGCAGCTCGAACAGGGAAGGAGAAAAACTGTTTTTT	CASSSNREGEKLFF
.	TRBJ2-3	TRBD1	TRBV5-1	TGCGCCAGCAGCTTGAGGTCTTCAGGGGGCGCAGATACGCAGTATTTT	CASSLRSSGGADTQYF
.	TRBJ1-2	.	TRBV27	TGTGCCAGCAGTTTTACTGGACAGCAATATGGCTACACCTTC	CASSFTGQQYGYTF
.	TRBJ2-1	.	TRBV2	TGTGCCAGCAGTGAAAGGGGTAGGGGATTCGTTATCCCCTACAATGAGCAGTTCTTC	CASSERGRGFVIPYNEQFF
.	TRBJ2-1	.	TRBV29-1	TGCAGCGTCGGTACTCCGGGACTTAGCGTTGGTGAGCAGTTCTTC	CSVGTPGLSVGEQFF
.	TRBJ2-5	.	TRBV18	TGTGCCAGCTCACGAGGGAGACAAGAGACCCAGTACTTC	CASSRGRQETQYF
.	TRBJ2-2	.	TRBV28	TGTGCCACCCGTACCGGGGAGCTGTTTTTT	CATRTGELFF
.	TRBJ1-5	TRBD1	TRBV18	TGTGCCAGCTCGCCAGGGACAGGGGGCTCTCAGCCCCAGCATTTT	CASSPGTGGSQPQHF
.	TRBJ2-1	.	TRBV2	TGTGCCAGCAGTGACAGCTACAATGAGCAGTTCTTC	CASSDSYNEQFF
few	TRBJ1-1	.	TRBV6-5	TGTGCTTCTAGCGGGAGGTCCACTGAAGCTTTCTTT	CASSGRSTEAFF
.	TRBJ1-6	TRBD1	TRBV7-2	TGTGCCAGCAGCTTAGGGGGACAGGGATATAATTCACCCCTCCACTTT	CASSLGGQGYNSPLHF
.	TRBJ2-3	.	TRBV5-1	TGCGCCAGCAGCTGGTCCTGGGGAGGCACAGATACGCAGTATTTT	CASSWSWGGTDTQYF
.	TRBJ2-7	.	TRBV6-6	TGTGCCAGCATTCGGTCTGCGGGGAACGAATACGAGCAGTACTTC	CASIRSAGNEYEQYF
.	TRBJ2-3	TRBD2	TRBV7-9	TGTGCCAGCAGCCCAGCGGGGGACAGCACAGATACGCAGTATTTT	CASSPAGDSTDTQYF
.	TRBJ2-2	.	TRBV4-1	TGCGCCAGCAGATTCGAAGCGGACACCGGGGAGCTGTTTTTT	CASRFEADTGELFF
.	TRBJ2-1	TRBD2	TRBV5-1	TGCGCCAGCAGCCCCGGGACCTCTAGCGGGGGCGGGGATGAGCAGTTCTTC	CASSPGTSSGGGDEQFF
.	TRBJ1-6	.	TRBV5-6	TGTGCCAGCAGCCCGAGAACCTCTGACATTAACAATAATTCACCCCTCCACTTT	CASSPRTSDINNNSPLHF
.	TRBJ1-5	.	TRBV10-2	TGCGCCAGCAGTAATAACAGGGTCGGGGAGCCCCAGCATTTT	CASSNNRVGEPQHF
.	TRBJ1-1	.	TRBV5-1	TGCGCCAGCAGCTTGGAATGGGGGGTCACTGAAGCTTTCTTT	CASSLEWGVTEAFF
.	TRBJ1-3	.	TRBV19	TGTGCCAGTAGGGGGCGCGGATCTGGAAACACCATATATTTT	CASRGRGSGNTIYF
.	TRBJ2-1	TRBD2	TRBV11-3	TGTGCCAGCAGCTTATCTCGGGAGGGGACCAATGAGCAGTTCTTC	CASSLSREGTNEQFF
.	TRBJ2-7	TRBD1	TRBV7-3	TGTGCCAGCAGCCGTGGACAGGGCTACGAGCAGTACTTC	CASSRGQGYEQYF
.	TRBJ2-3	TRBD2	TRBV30	TGTGCCTGGGTGTCCGCGGGAGGGATCACAGATACGCAGTATTTT	CAWVSAGGITDTQYF
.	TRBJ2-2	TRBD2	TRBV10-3	TGTGCCATCAGTGTTAAAGCGGGAGTTGACACCGGGGAGCTGTTTTTT	CAISVKAGVDTGELFF
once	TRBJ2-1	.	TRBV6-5	TGTGCCAGCAGTTACTCACGGACATACAATGAGCAGTTCTTC	CASSYSRTYNEQFF
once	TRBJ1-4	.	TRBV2	TGTGCCAGCAGTATGCAGGGTTTATTCTCTAATGAAAAACTGTTTTTT	CASSMQGLFSNEKLFF
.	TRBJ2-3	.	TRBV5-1	TGCGCCAGCAACTTGCAGGGGAGCACAGATACGCAGTATTTT	CASNLQGSTDTQYF
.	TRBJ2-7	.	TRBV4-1	TGCGCCAGCAGCCAACCTCCGGCAGGGACCTACGAGCAGTACTTC	CASSQPPAGTYEQYF
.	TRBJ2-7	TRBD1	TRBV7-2	TGTGCCAGCAGGAGGGGCGGGACAGGGGTCCGCGAGCAGTACTTC	CASRRGGTGVREQYF
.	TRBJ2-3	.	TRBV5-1	TGCGCCAGCAGCCCGATCGGGGGGCCAAAAGATACGCAGTATTTT	CASSPIGGPKDTQYF
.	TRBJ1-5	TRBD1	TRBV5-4	TGTGCCAGCAGCTTGGAACAGGGGGCTATCAATCAGCCCCAGCATTTT	CASSLEQGAINQPQHF
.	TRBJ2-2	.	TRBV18	TGTGCCAGCTCAGAGTACGCACAGCAAGCCTTGCCATCCGGGGAGCTGTTTTTT	CASSEYAQQALPSGELFF
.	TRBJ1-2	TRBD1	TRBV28	TGTGCCAGCAGTTTTCGGCAGGGGGCTTTTGGCTACACCTTC	CASSFRQGAFGYTF
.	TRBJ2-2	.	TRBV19	TGTGCCAGTAGTATAACGTTCTGGACAGACCTAAACACCGGGGAGCTGTTTTTT	CASSITFWTDLNTGELFF
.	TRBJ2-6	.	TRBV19	TGTGCCAGTAGTGGTGGCCGGACAAATCACAAAAGTCGGGCCAACGTCCTGACTTTC	CASSGGRTNHKSRANVLTF
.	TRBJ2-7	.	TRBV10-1	TGCGCCAGCTCGGGTAACTCCTACGAGCAGTACTTC	CASSGNSYEQYF
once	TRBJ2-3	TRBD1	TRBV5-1	TGCGCCAGCAGCTCCGACAGGGCCAGTGGTACGCAGTATTTT	CASSSDRASGTQYF
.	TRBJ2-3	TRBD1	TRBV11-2	TGTGCCAGCAGCTATAACAGGGGACGTACAGATACGCAGTATTTT	CASSYNRGRTDTQYF
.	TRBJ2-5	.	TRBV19	TGTGCCAGTAGTATTGGCACAGGGAGGGACTTCAAGACCCAGTACTTC	CASSIGTGRDFKTQYF
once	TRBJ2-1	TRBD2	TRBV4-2	TGTGCCAGCAGCCATGAGGGACTAGCGGGGGGCAATGAGCAGTTCTTC	CASSHEGLAGGNEQFF
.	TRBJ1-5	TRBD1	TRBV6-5	TGTGCCAGCAAAGACAGGGGGCGCGGGGGTCAGCCCCAGCATTTT	CASKDRGRGGQPQHF